The T cell receptor beta chain under discussion was sequenced for a study of T-cell reconstitution after alpha-beta-depleted transplantation in children. TCRbeta library construction was performed incorporating unique molecular identifiers. TCRdb reprocessed the PCR reads via MiXCR and lists one record per CDR3 protein. The profile shows a few hundred thousand distinct CDR3 sequences, about a tenth of them singletons. The CDR3 has 14 amino acids. V was cut by 5 bases and J by 4 bases, with 11 bases left in between. Looked up from germline, CDR1 is LGHNA and CDR2 is YNFKEQ. The origin of this receptor is a human donor who donated a stem cell graft to a child with acute lymphoblastic leukemia. This chain uses TRBV4-2 with TRBJ1-4; tentatively, D is TRBD1 (6 bases). Sequences were derived from PBMCs from the stem cell graft donor, sampled from the stem cell graft. The CDR3, as DNA: TGTGCCAGCAGCGAGGACAGCAATAATGAAAAACTGTTTTTT. Translation gives CASSEDSNNEKLFF.